This T cell receptor (beta chain) was profiled in a study of T cells after yellow fever vaccination. Notes on the study in general: Some clonotypes, a small share, were shared between CD4 and CD8 compartments. The study found a weaker secondary response that peaked faster, day 5 versus 15. Contaminants from the bulk population, in the form of abundant clonotypes, could be found in FACS-sorted repertoires.

This clonotype was counted at least ten times. Its antigen remains unidentified. TCRdb called the 5' RACE reads again in MiXCR, with one record for every CDR3 protein. The table lists about 240,000 distinct CDR3 sequences, about 7% of them singletons. Per germline, CDR1 ENHRY and CDR2 SYGVKD. The CDR3 sequence is 14 residues long. J was trimmed by 5 bases and V by 6 bases; bases with no gene match: 5. Specimen: CD4+ T cells sorted from PBMCs, collected 15 days after the yellow fever booster vaccination. This TCR came from a man aged 25 to 40 who received the YFV17D yellow fever vaccine. The chain employs TRBV10-3 and TRBJ2-2, with 8 bases identical to TRBD1. The CDR3 nucleotides are TGTGCCATCAGCCGCGGACAGGGAACCGGGGAGCTGTTTTTT. This gives the protein CAISRGQGTGELFF.